This entry describes one T cell receptor (beta chain). Its antigen remains unknown. The identical CDR3 is also encoded by other nucleotide sequences in the sample. This sample was included in a study of siplizumab effects on memory and regulatory T cells. Here immunoSEQ multiplex PCR was the method, and the copy in TCRdb shows in-frame clones only, minus some. The table has some 90,000 clones, about 90% seen once. Study findings and constraints: Mean Treg-derived proportions of mappable alloreactive CD4+ clones were 68.8% for siplizumab and about 28% for controls.

The receptor was isolated from a human donor in good health. Sequenced sample: CD4+ T cells sorted from blood.

The CDR3 sequence is CASRLLNEQYF. In nucleotides, the CDR3 is TGCGCCAGCAGGCTCCTGAACGAGCAGTACTTC. The genes are TRBV5-1 and TRBJ2-7; D is uncertain. CDR1 and CDR2 (germline): SGHRS, YFSETQ. CDR3 length: 11 amino acids. Trimming cost V 5 bases and J 5 bases, with 8 bases left between them. The variable domain in full, with the rest retrieved from reference TRBV5-1 and TRBJ2-7, is KAGVTQTPRYLIKTRGQQVTLSCSPISGHRSVSWYQQTPGQGLQFLFEYFSETQRNKGNFPGRFSGRQFSNSRSEMNVSTLELGDSALYLCASRLLNEQYFGPGTRLTVT.